Sequencing of this TCR beta chain was carried out in a study of blood T cell repertoires in COVID-19. Background on the study: The United States, Italy and Spain supplied acute and convalescent COVID-19 samples. The cDNA or gDNA used as material had been derived from T cells, B-cell-depleted T cells, or PBMCs.

Per the original methods: Cell counts per sample came from amplifying reference gene primers. Method: immunoSEQ multiplex PCR; TCRdb's copy keeps in-frame clones and lacks some. Clone size and V and J calls were adopted from that table, with D and trimming inferred from the DNA. The sample lists fewer than 180,000 clones; 84% were seen once. V gave up 5 bases and J gave up 8 bases, with 21 bases separating them. The CDR3 has 15 residues. Germline lookup yields CDR1 SGHTA and CDR2 FQGNSA. This TCR was recovered from a man between 65 and 85 years old with acute or convalescent COVID-19. J is TRBJ1-2 and V is TRBV7-2; D is unresolved. Sequencing input: peripheral blood. CDR3 sequence: CASSTREPITGGYTF. For the CDR3, the DNA is TGTGCCAGCAGCACCCGGGAGCCCATAACGGGAGGCTACACCTTC.